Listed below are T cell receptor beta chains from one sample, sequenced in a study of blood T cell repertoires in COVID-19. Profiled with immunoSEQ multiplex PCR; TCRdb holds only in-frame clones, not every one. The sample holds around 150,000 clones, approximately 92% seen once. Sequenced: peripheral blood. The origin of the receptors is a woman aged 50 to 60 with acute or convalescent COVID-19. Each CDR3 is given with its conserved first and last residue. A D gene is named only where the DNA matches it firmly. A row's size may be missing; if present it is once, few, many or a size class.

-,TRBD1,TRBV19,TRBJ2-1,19,TGTGCCAGTAGTATGAAGGACAGGGGTTTCATGAAGGTCTACAATGAGCAGTTCTTC,CASSMKDRGFMKVYNEQFF
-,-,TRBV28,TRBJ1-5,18,TGTGCCAGCAGTTTATCCCCGGGGTTGGGGAGTCACGATCAGCCCCAGCATTTT,CASSLSPGLGSHDQPQHF
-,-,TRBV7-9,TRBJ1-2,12,TGTGCCAGCAGCCCCCAGGGAGGTGGCTACACCTTC,CASSPQGGGYTF
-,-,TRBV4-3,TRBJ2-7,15,TGCGCCAGCAGCCAAGATAGAGGGTCAGGGACTCCGACGTACTTC,CASSQDRGSGTPTYF
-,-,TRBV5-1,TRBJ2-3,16,TGCGCCAGCAGCTTGGGCCAGGGGCATAGCACAGATACGCAGTATTTT,CASSLGQGHSTDTQYF
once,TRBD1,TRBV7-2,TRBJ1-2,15,TGTGCCAGCAGCTTAGTACGACAGGGTATGAATGGCTACACCTTC,CASSLVRQGMNGYTF
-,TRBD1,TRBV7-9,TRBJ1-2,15,TGTGCCAGCAGCGAAGAGACAGGGGGCGAGCATGGCTACACCTTC,CASSEETGGEHGYTF
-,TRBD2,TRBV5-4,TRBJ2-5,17,TGTGCCAGCAGTCCCGCCGGACTAGCGGGAATTCAAGAGACCCAGTACTTC,CASSPAGLAGIQETQYF
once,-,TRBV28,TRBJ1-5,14,TGTGCCAGCAGTTTCCCAGGGTTGGGTCAGCCCCAGCATTTT,CASSFPGLGQPQHF
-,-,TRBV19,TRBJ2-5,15,TGTGCCAGTAGTGGACGACAGGGAGGTTGGGAGACCCAGTACTTC,CASSGRQGGWETQYF
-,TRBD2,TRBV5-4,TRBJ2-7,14,TGTGCCAGCAGCTCTGGACTAGGAGCCTACGAGCAGTACTTC,CASSSGLGAYEQYF
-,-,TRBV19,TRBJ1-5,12,TGTGCCAGTAGTGGCGGAACGGTGCCCCAGCATTTT,CASSGGTVPQHF
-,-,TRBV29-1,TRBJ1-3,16,TGCAGCGTTGAACTGGGGGACAAATTGTCTGGAAACACCATATATTTT,CSVELGDKLSGNTIYF
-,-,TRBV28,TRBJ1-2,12,TGTGCCAGCAGTTTCAGTATTTATGGCTACACCTTC,CASSFSIYGYTF
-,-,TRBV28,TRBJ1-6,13,TGTGCCAGCAGTCTCAGGGGCTATCCCTCCCTCCACTTT,CASSLRGYPSLHF
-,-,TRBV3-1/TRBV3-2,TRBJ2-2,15,TGTGCCAGCAGCCCTACGATGGGACTCACCGGGGAGCTGTTTTTT,CASSPTMGLTGELFF
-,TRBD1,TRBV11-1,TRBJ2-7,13,TGTGCCAGCAGAGGACAGGGAATTTACGAGCAGTACTTC,CASRGQGIYEQYF